The T cell receptor beta chain described here comes from a study of cytomegalovirus exposure and HLA in healthy donors. Findings of the study overall: Donor immune exposure was known only as CMV serostatus. Reportedly, HLA-A and HLA-B alleles of most subjects were accurately predicted from TCR beta.

This CDR3 is built from 12 residues. The ends were cut back, 5 bases at V and 12 bases at J, with 14 bases in the middle. CDR1 and CDR2 from the germline V gene are MGHDK and SYGVNS. For this clone: Antigen unknown.

The PCR was carried out with 60 Vbeta primers and 13 Jbeta primers. Repertoires were generated with immunoSEQ multiplex PCR, while TCRdb's copy carries only in-frame clones and drops some. Here the sample table reports roughly 120,000 clones. This clonotype was sampled from a man in his forties in good health and CMV-seronegative. What was sequenced was PBMCs. The chain is built from TRBV25-1 and TRBJ2-1; tentative D call: TRBD1 (6 bases). The CDR3 DNA is TGTGCCAGCAGTAACTATATGGACAGGCAGTTCTTC. Translating gives CASSNYMDRQFF. The whole variable domain, filled in from reference TRBV25-1 and TRBJ2-1, reads EADIYQTPRYLVIGTGKKITLECSQTMGHDKMYWYQQDPGMELHLIHYSYGVNSTEKGDLSSESTVSRIRTEHFPLTLESARPSHTSQYLCASSNYMDRQFFGPGTRLTVL.